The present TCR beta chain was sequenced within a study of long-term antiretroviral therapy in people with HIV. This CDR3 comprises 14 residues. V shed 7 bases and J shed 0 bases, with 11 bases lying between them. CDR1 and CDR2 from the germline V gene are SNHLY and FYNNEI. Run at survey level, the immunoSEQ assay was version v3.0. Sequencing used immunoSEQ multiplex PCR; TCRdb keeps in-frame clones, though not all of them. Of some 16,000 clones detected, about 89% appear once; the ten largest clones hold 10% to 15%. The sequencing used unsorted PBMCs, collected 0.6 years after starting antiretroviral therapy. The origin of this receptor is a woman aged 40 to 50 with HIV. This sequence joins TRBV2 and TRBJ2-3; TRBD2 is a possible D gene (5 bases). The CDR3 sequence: CASKLLVSTDTQYF. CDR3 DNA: TGTGCCAGCAAACTACTAGTAAGCACAGATACGCAGTATTTT.